The clone carrying this T cell receptor beta chain showed up just a few times. Its specificity is unknown. The sample is drawn from a study of tumor-infiltrating lymphocytes in localized non-small cell lung cancer. Study-level background: Resected tumor was paired with non-adjacent uninvolved lung from the same patient. Study-level results: TCRbeta sequencing showed higher T cell infiltration in tumors than uninvolved lung. Immunotypes IM1 and IM2 had similar TCR-derived T-cell fractions.

Trimming at V came to 6 bases and at J to 1 base, leaving 6 bases not matched to a gene. From germline, CDR1 is SGHVS and CDR2 FNYEAQ. The CDR3 is 14 residues long. Sequenced by immunoSEQ multiplex PCR; TCRdb stores in-frame clones only, minus some. In the table there are approximately 15,000 clones, about three quarters of which are singletons. The sequencing sample was made of lung tumor tissue. The genes are TRBV7-6 and TRBJ2-7; TRBD1 agrees at 7 bases. This receptor was obtained from a human donor with non-small cell lung cancer. CDR3: CASSYRDSSYEQYF. CDR3 coding DNA: TGTGCCAGCAGTTATAGGGACAGTTCCTACGAGCAGTACTTC.